These 32 T cell receptor beta chains were all obtained from the same sample, sequenced in a study of OX40 agonist ivuxolimab in advanced cancers. TCRdb's table, derived via immunoSEQ multiplex PCR, lists solely in-frame clones and lacks some. The sample gives 6,000 to 9,000 clones, 76% of which show up once; around 37% is in the top ten. The input for sequencing was CD4+ or CD8+ T cells sorted from blood, taken in a trial of the OX40 agonist ivuxolimab. The receptor source for this set is an adult with an advanced solid tumor such as melanoma, head and neck, liver or kidney cancer.

The chain recombines TRBV5-6 with TRBJ2-7; tentatively, D is TRBD1 or TRBD2 (5 bases each). CDR1 is SGHDT, CDR2 YYEEEE, per germline. Trimming removed 0 bases at V and 6 bases at J, with 13 bases between. The CDR3 loop spans 14 amino acids. The DNA of the CDR3 is TGTGCCAGCAGCTTGGGGGCAGGGACGGCCGAGCAGTACTTC. Residues: CASSLGAGTAEQYF. Full variable domain (rest looked up from reference TRBV5-6 and TRBJ2-7): DAGVTQSPTHLIKTRGQQVTLRCSPKSGHDTVSWYQQALGQGPQFIFQYYEEEERQRGNFPDRFSGHQFPNYSSELNVNALLLGDSALYLCASSLGAGTAEQYFGPGTRLTVT.

The J gene is TRBJ2-2, the V gene TRBV11-2; D ambiguous. CDR3 size: 16 residues. V dropped 0 bases and J dropped 5 bases, with 13 bases sitting between them. The germline CDR1 and CDR2 sequences are SGHAT and FQNNGV. CDR3 sequence: CASSLDAGKSTGELFF. The CDR3, as DNA: TGTGCCAGCAGCTTAGATGCTGGGAAATCGACCGGGGAGCTGTTTTTT.

The chain joins TRBV29-1 to TRBJ1-3, with D perhaps matching TRBD1 (5 bases). Trimming stripped 3 bases from V and 3 bases from J, with 9 bases between. CDR3 length: 13 residues. The germline gives CDR1 SQVTM, CDR2 ANQGSEA. CDR3 in amino acids: CSVDGDSGNTIYF. Here the CDR3 DNA reads TGCAGCGTTGATGGTGACAGTGGAAACACCATATATTTT.

Sample share makes this clone medium-sized. V and J are TRBV21-1 and TRBJ2-7; TRBD2, the table's D call, lacks a check against the DNA. TRBV21-1 is a listed pseudogene. The CDR3 extends over 20 amino acids. The CDR3 sequence: CASSNGEASGIRKRSYEQYF. The CDR3 DNA sequence: TGTGCCAGCAGCAACGGGGAGGCTAGCGGGATTAGAAAGCGCTCCTACGAGCAGTACTTC.

The genes are TRBV6-6 and TRBJ1-5; D gene ambiguous. The CDR3 spans 11 residues. Between the trimmed V and J ends, which lost 2 bases and 8 bases, there was a span of 4 bases. Per the germline V gene, CDR1 is MNHNY and CDR2 is SVGAGI (reference sequence). The CDR3 loop reads CASSYGEPQHF. The CDR3 DNA follows: TGTGCCAGCAGTTACGGGGAGCCCCAGCATTTT.

This clone was picked up a small number of times. The V call is TRBV7-8, the J call TRBJ1-2; no definite D call. V lost 0 bases and J lost 2, with 10 bases in between. This CDR3 spans 15 amino acids. Per germline, CDR1 SGHVS and CDR2 FQNEAQ. CDR3 loop: CASSLASGRNYGYTF. CDR3 nucleotide sequence: TGTGCCAGCAGCTTAGCATCCGGCAGAAACTATGGCTACACCTTC.

This clone was seen a single time. The chain employs TRBV9 and TRBJ2-3, with 9 bases aligning to TRBD1. CDR3 length: 12 amino acids. The germline CDR1 and CDR2 sequences are SGDLS and YYNGEE. After removal of 5 bases from V and 10 bases from J, the junction contained 5 bases not matched to a gene. The CDR3: CASRGGQGSQYF. The CDR3 DNA sequence: TGTGCCAGCAGAGGCGGACAGGGGTCGCAGTATTTT.

This clone is deemed medium-sized. The chain links TRBV28 to TRBJ1-6; D possibly corresponds to TRBD1 (6 bases). The germline V and J ends were trimmed by 6 bases and 9 bases, with 12 bases remaining between them. The germline V gene has CDR1 MDHEN and CDR2 SYDVKM. This CDR3 has 13 amino acids. CDR3 loop: CASSRRGGSPLHF. The CDR3 nucleotides are TGTGCCAGCAGCCGCAGGGGTGGTTCACCCCTCCACTTT.

This clone was detected only a few times. The CDR3 spells CASSQGTSGSKNIQYF. The CDR3 bases are TGTGCCAGCTCACAGGGGACTAGCGGGAGCAAAAACATTCAGTACTTC. The chain couples TRBV18 to TRBJ2-4; 14 nucleotides match TRBD2. The germline CDR1 and CDR2 sequences are KGHSH and LQKENI. This CDR3 spans 16 amino acids. The V and J ends lost 4 bases and 3 bases, in that order; junction bases with no gene match: 2.

Only a few counts were recorded for this clone. This CDR3 reads CASSSGTGVGNTIYF. The CDR3 nucleotides are TGTGCCAGCAGCTCCGGGACAGGGGTTGGAAACACCATATATTTT. This chain links TRBV7-6 with TRBJ1-3, with 10 bases that match TRBD1. The trim removed 4 bases at V and 3 bases at J, leaving 3 bases unmatched. Looked up from germline, CDR1 is SGHVS and CDR2 is FNYEAQ. The CDR3 loop spans 15 amino acids.

This chain uses TRBV19 with TRBJ2-5; 9 positions match TRBD2. The ends lost 3 bases at V and 5 bases at J; junction bases unmatched: 7. CDR1 is LNHDA and CDR2 is SQIVND in the germline V gene (reference sequence). CDR3 length: 15 residues. In DNA, the CDR3 is TGTGCCAGTAGTATGAGGACTAGCGTTTCCGAGACCCAGTACTTC. This encodes CASSMRTSVSETQYF.

The chain uses TRBV28 and TRBJ2-3, with a possible D match to TRBD1 (7 bases). The CDR3 runs to 15 residues. V lost 4 bases and J 2 bases, leaving 13 bases between the germline ends. The germline CDR1 and CDR2 sequences are MDHEN and SYDVKM. Here the CDR3 DNA reads TGTGCCAGCAGTTGGGGGGACAGAGACACAGATACGCAGTATTTT. Translation gives CASSWGDRDTDTQYF.

The chain employs TRBV6-4 and TRBJ2-3; 8 bases map to TRBD2. The CDR3 runs 15 residues. V lost 6 bases, J lost 3 bases, and 8 bases stayed unmatched. In germline, CDR1 is MRHNA, CDR2 SNTAGT. The CDR3 is CASSPAGDGTDTQYF. The DNA for the CDR3 is TGTGCCAGCAGCCCAGCGGGAGATGGGACAGATACGCAGTATTTT.

This chain links TRBV12-5 with TRBJ2-6; a possible D gene is TRBD1 (5 bases). With 4 bases removed from V and 5 bases from J, the gap between germline ends came to 21 bases. CDR1 is LGHNT and CDR2 is FRNRAP in the germline V gene. The CDR3 loop spans 18 amino acids. The CDR3 DNA reads TGTGCTAGTGGTTATATGGGTGCAGGACAAAGTCGGGCCAACGTCCTGACTTTC. This codes for CASGYMGAGQSRANVLTF.

The rearrangement links TRBV29-1 to TRBJ2-6; D possibly corresponds to TRBD2 (5 bases). Germline assignment: CDR1 SQVTM and CDR2 ANQGSEA. V lost 4 bases, J lost 6 bases, and 10 bases lay in between. The CDR3 totals 13 residues. The CDR3 sequence: CSVAGLEANVLTF. The DNA for the CDR3 is TGCAGCGTTGCGGGGTTAGAGGCCAACGTCCTGACTTTC.

The rearrangement uses TRBV7-6 and TRBJ2-7; TRBD1 matches at 12 bases. V gave up 3 bases and J gave up 3 bases; unmatched junction bases: 3. Germline lookup yields CDR1 SGHVS and CDR2 FNYEAQ. This CDR3 is 15 amino acids long. This CDR3 is CASSFGDRGRYEQYF. Written as DNA, the CDR3 is TGTGCCAGCAGCTTTGGGGACAGGGGGCGCTACGAGCAGTACTTC.

The chain joins TRBV5-4 to TRBJ1-2; TRBD1 might be the D (6 bases). Per germline, CDR1 SGHNT and CDR2 YYREEE (reference sequence). Trimming took 2 bases from V and 3 from J, leaving 17 bases between them. CDR3 length: 16 residues. The CDR3 reads CASSLDRSGAYYGYTF. CDR3 DNA: TGTGCCAGCAGCTTAGATCGGTCGGGGGCTTACTATGGCTACACCTTC.

The J gene is TRBJ2-2, the V gene TRBV28; the match to TRBD2 covers 11 bases. J was trimmed by 2 bases and V by 5 bases; bases with no gene match: 7. Germline values: CDR1 MDHEN, CDR2 SYDVKM. The CDR3 covers 17 residues. The CDR3 sequence is CASSLPGLAVNTGELFF. CDR3 sequence (DNA): TGTGCCAGCAGTCTCCCGGGACTAGCGGTCAACACCGGGGAGCTGTTTTTT.

This chain links TRBV7-6 with TRBJ2-7; TRBD1 aligns across 8 bases. This CDR3 has 15 amino acids. Germline V gives CDR1 SGHVS, CDR2 FNYEAQ. V was clipped by 5 bases and J by 2 bases; unmatched bases: 8. DNA of the CDR3: TGTGCCAGCAGCCCCGGGACAGGAGAACCCTACGAGCAGTACTTC. It is translated as CASSPGTGEPYEQYF.

The chain uses TRBV7-9 and TRBJ2-1; 9 bases line up with TRBD1. The germline V gene encodes CDR1 SEHNR and CDR2 FQNEAQ (reference sequence). The CDR3 is made up of 15 amino acids. J gave up 5 bases and V 6 bases, and 8 bases lay outside the gene matches. CDR3 residues: CASRDPGQGHNEQFF. CDR3 bases: TGTGCCAGCAGGGACCCGGGACAGGGCCACAATGAGCAGTTCTTC.

V gene TRBV9 combines with J gene TRBJ2-2; D is perhaps TRBD2 (5 bases). Germline values: CDR1 SGDLS, CDR2 YYNGEE. Trimming shortened V by 2 bases and J by 2 bases, and 19 bases separated the two germline ends. CDR3 length equals 18 residues. As DNA, the CDR3 is TGTGCCAGCAGCGTCGCTCAGAGGGTCGCAGCTAACACCGGGGAGCTGTTTTTT. This gives the protein CASSVAQRVAANTGELFF.

J is TRBJ2-6 and V is TRBV4-2; no definite D call. The V end was cut by 1 base, the J end by 1 base, with 14 bases between. Germline V gives CDR1 LGHNA, CDR2 YNFKEQ. The CDR3 is 18 amino acids. CDR3 protein: CASSQAGLPPSGANVLTF. CDR3 nucleotides: TGTGCCAGCAGCCAAGCGGGCCTACCCCCGTCTGGGGCCAACGTCCTGACTTTC.

This clone was counted only a few times. The rearrangement links TRBV4-1 to TRBJ2-1, with 10 bases aligning to TRBD2. Per the germline V gene, CDR1 is MGHRA and CDR2 is YSYEKL. V shed 3 bases, J shed 4 bases, and the junction held 6 bases outside the gene matches. This CDR3 is 16 amino acids long. The CDR3 DNA follows: TGCGCCAGCAGCCACAGGGGGACTAGCGAGTACAATGAGCAGTTCTTC. Protein product: CASSHRGTSEYNEQFF.

The chain carries TRBV9 and TRBJ1-1; maybe TRBD1 (6 bases). The CDR3 is 15 amino acids. V gave up 0 bases and J gave up 1 base, with 10 bases separating them. Germline CDR1 and CDR2: SGDLS and YYNGEE. The CDR3 spells CASSVGGHPNTEAFF. In DNA, the CDR3 is TGTGCCAGCAGCGTAGGGGGACATCCGAACACTGAAGCTTTCTTT.

The chain links TRBV9 to TRBJ2-1, with 11 bases that match TRBD2. The CDR3 loop spans 14 amino acids. V was clipped by 3 bases and J by 9 bases; unmatched bases: 5. Germline V CDR1 and CDR2: SGDLS, YYNGEE. CDR3 loop: CASSGGTSGSEQFF. The CDR3 DNA sequence: TGTGCCAGCAGCGGCGGGACTAGCGGTAGTGAGCAGTTCTTC.

The chain has TRBV15 and TRBJ2-2; D ambiguous. In germline, CDR1 is LNHNV, CDR2 YYDKDF (reference sequence). V lost 3 bases and J 4 bases, leaving 6 bases between the germline ends. The CDR3 runs to 13 residues. The CDR3, as DNA: TGTGCCACCAGCAGGAAGTTCACCGGGGAGCTGTTTTTT. It translates to CATSRKFTGELFF.

CDR3 nucleotides: TGTGCCAGCAGCTCTATCCCGGGACCCCAAGAGACCCAGTACTTC. Amino acids: CASSSIPGPQETQYF. V is TRBV7-3 and J is TRBJ2-5; D could derive from TRBD1 or TRBD2 (5 bases each). Per germline, CDR1 SGHTA and CDR2 FQGTGA. Trimming cost V 4 bases and J 1 base, with 13 bases left between them. This CDR3 region has 15 residues.

The chain recombines TRBV27 with TRBJ2-5; D gene ambiguous. Matching the DNA end better, TRBJ2-7 makes the J call doubtful. This CDR3 has 12 residues. In germline, CDR1 is MNHEY, CDR2 SMNVEV (reference sequence). The CDR3 loop is CASSSHTYEQYF. CDR3 DNA sequence: TGTGCCAGCAGCTCACACACCTACGAGCAGTACTTC.

The chain carries TRBV6-5 and TRBJ2-7; D not resolved. The CDR3 length is 16 residues. Germline lookup yields CDR1 MNHEY and CDR2 SVGAGI. V dropped 0 bases and J dropped 0 bases, with 12 bases sitting between them. The CDR3 DNA reads TGTGCCAGCAGTTACTCGATAGGTCTGATCTCCTACGAGCAGTACTTC. This sequence encodes CASSYSIGLISYEQYF.

This clone came up a few times. V is TRBV28 and J is TRBJ1-2; 7 bases fit TRBD1. CDR1 is MDHEN and CDR2 is SYDVKM in the germline V gene. The CDR3 is 13 amino acids. V was pared by 7 bases and J by 9 bases, with 11 bases of the junction left unmatched. The CDR3, as DNA: TGTGCCAGCATACCCTTTACAGGGGTGAGCTACACCTTC. Translating it yields CASIPFTGVSYTF.

This chain links TRBV29-1 with TRBJ2-5; tentatively, D is TRBD2 (5 bases). Trimming removed 1 base from V and 1 base from J, with 22 bases in between. The CDR3 sequence is 18 residues long. CDR1 SQVTM and CDR2 ANQGSEA come from the germline V gene. The CDR3 sequence: CSVEAFNQPPGLQETQYF. For the CDR3, the DNA is TGCAGCGTTGAAGCCTTTAACCAGCCCCCCGGACTCCAAGAGACCCAGTACTTC.

The CDR3: CASSLTDHQPQHF. In DNA form, the CDR3 reads TGTGCCAGCAGCTTAACCGACCATCAGCCCCAGCATTTT. The chain carries TRBV11-1 and TRBJ1-5; D is undetermined. From germline, CDR1 is SGHAT and CDR2 FQDESV (reference sequence). Deletions cut 2 bases from V and 5 bases from J, with 7 bases between. The CDR3 length is 13 residues.